Following are 8 T cell receptor beta chains from one sample sequenced in a study of control samples from healthy donors and cancer patients (dated by TCRdb to 2018 to 2020). The library was produced with the immunoSEQ multiplex PCR assay. Imported from immuneACCESS, the table was reduced by TCRdb to in-frame sequences with V and J called. These copies leave out some clones; in studies compared against another copy, an unresolved V gene accounts for under half, and the cause of the remainder is not known. The sample table shows approximately 120,000 clones, and more than 75% are seen once. The ten largest clones take up 1.5% to 2% of the sample. What was sequenced was blood. These receptors originate from a man aged 18 to 30 in good health.

The chain carries TRBV27 and TRBJ2-1, with 8 bases fitting TRBD1. With V trimmed by 6 bases and J by 8 bases, 15 bases remained unmatched. This CDR3 is 16 amino acids long. Germline CDR1 MNHEY, CDR2 SMNVEV (reference sequence). CDR3 DNA: TGTGCCAGCAGGCGCGCGACAGGGGAGGAATTCGATGAGCAGTTCTTC. Translation: CASRRATGEEFDEQFF.

The chain is built from TRBV5-6 and TRBJ2-2; 9 bases line up with TRBD2. The trim removed 2 bases at V and 3 bases at J, leaving 2 bases unmatched. The CDR3 sequence is 15 residues long. Germline V gene sequence: CDR1 SGHDT, CDR2 YYEEEE. CDR3 sequence reads: CASSFASGDTGELFF. The CDR3 coding sequence is TGTGCCAGCAGCTTTGCTAGCGGGGACACCGGGGAGCTGTTTTTT.

The J gene is TRBJ2-1, the V gene TRBV6-5, with a weak D call TRBD1 (6 bases). Germline assignment: CDR1 MNHEY and CDR2 SVGAGI. The CDR3 sequence is 13 residues long. Trimming removed 0 bases at V and 8 bases at J, with 8 bases between. The chain's CDR3 is CASSYSQGYEQFF. CDR3 nucleotide sequence: TGTGCCAGCAGTTACTCACAGGGCTATGAGCAGTTCTTC.

The chain uses TRBV6-6 and TRBJ2-7; D tentatively reads TRBD1 or TRBD2 (5 bases each). Germline V gene lookup returns CDR1 MNHNY and CDR2 SVGAGI (reference sequence). Trimming removed 10 bases from V and 2 bases from J, with 15 bases in between. This CDR3 region has 13 residues. The CDR3: CATKGPITYEQYF. CDR3 bases: TGTGCCACCAAGGGACCGATTACCTACGAGCAGTACTTC.

J is TRBJ2-4 and V is TRBV9; TRBD1 matches at 7 bases. The CDR3 covers 13 residues. The V and J ends lost 0 bases and 8 bases, in that order; junction bases with no gene match: 2. Germline V lookup: CDR1 SGDLS, CDR2 YYNGEE. The CDR3: CASSVGQGDIQYF. CDR3 bases: TGTGCCAGCAGCGTAGGGCAGGGGGACATTCAGTACTTC.

The gene calls are TRBV6-5 and TRBJ1-1; D is possibly TRBD1 (6 bases). This CDR3 comprises 13 residues. Trimming cost V 6 bases and J 7 bases, with 15 bases left between them. CDR1 is MNHEY and CDR2 is SVGAGI in the germline V gene. Here the CDR3 reads CASSLELDSEAFF. The CDR3 nucleotides are TGTGCCAGCAGCTTAGAGTTGGACAGTGAAGCTTTCTTT.

V is TRBV5-1 and J is TRBJ1-1, with 9 bases fitting TRBD1. J was trimmed by 4 bases and V by 4 bases; bases with no gene match: 8. This CDR3 has 15 residues. Germline assignment: CDR1 SGHRS and CDR2 YFSETQ. CDR3 nucleotides: TGCGCCAGCAGCCTCCGGGACAGGGATCCCACTGAAGCTTTCTTT. This codes for CASSLRDRDPTEAFF.

The chain couples TRBV20-1 to TRBJ1-2; no firm D call. Germline assignment: CDR1 DFQATT and CDR2 SNEGSKA (reference sequence). V was clipped by 3 bases and J by 2 bases, with 13 bases between them. The CDR3 spans 14 residues. CDR3 amino acids: CSASVGSDNYGYTF. The CDR3 DNA reads TGCAGTGCTAGTGTGGGATCAGACAACTATGGCTACACCTTC.